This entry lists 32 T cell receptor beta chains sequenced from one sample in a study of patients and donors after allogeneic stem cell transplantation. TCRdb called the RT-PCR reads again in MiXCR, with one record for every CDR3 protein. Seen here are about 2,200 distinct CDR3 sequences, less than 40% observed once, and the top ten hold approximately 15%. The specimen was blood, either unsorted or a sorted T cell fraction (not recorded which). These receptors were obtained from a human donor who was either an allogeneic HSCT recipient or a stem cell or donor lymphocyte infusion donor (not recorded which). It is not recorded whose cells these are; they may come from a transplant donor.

In DNA form, the CDR3 reads TGTGCCAGCAGTTTCGGGACAGGGAGGGTCAATGAGCAGTTCTTC. Translating it yields CASSFGTGRVNEQFF. This rearrangement joins TRBV12-3 or TRBV12-4 to TRBJ2-1; 9 bases are shared with TRBD1. There are 15 residues in the CDR3. The V and J ends lost 3 bases and 6 bases, in that order; junction bases with no gene match: 6.

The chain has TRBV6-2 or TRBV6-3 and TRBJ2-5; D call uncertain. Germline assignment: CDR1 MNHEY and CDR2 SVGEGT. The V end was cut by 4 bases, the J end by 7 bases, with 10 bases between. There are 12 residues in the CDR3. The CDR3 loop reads CASSFTGRTQYF. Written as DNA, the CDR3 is TGTGCCAGCAGTTTCACCGGCCGGACCCAGTACTTC.

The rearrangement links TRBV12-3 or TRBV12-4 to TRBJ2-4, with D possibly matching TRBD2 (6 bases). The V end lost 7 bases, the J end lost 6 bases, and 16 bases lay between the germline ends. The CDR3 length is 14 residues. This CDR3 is CASTFASGGNIQYF. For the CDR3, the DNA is TGTGCCAGCACTTTCGCATCCGGGGGAAACATTCAGTACTTC.

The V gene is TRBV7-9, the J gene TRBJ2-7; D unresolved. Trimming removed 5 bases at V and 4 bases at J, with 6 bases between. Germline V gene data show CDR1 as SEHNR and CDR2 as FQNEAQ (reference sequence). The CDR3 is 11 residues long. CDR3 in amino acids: CASSLIYEQYV. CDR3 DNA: TGTGCCAGCAGCCTAATATACGAGCAGTACGTC.

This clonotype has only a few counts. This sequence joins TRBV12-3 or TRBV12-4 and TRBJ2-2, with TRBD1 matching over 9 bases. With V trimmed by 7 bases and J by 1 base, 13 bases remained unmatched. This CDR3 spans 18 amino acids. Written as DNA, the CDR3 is TGTGCCAGCACTAAAACCCCCTACAGGGGGCTGAACACCGGGGAGCTGTTTTTT. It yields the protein CASTKTPYRGLNTGELFF.

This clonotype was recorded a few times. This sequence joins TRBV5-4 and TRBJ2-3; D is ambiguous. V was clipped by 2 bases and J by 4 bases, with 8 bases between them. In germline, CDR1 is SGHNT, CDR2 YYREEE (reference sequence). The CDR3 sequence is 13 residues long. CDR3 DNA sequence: TGTGCCAGCAGCTTTGCTGGCGCAGATACGCAGTATTTT. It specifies CASSFAGADTQYF.

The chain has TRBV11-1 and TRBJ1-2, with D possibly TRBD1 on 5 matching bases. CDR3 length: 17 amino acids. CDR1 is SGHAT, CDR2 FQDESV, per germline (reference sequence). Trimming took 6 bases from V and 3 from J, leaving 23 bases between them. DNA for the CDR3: TGTGCCAGCAGGTTGACTGGGGACTCCCGCGGGTACTATGGCTACACCTTC. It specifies CASRLTGDSRGYYGYTF.

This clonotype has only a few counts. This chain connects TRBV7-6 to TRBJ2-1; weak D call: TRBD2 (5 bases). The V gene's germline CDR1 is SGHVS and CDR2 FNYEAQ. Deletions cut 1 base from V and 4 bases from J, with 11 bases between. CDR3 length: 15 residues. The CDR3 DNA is TGTGCCAGCAGCTTAGAGTACGGGGATTACAATGAGCAGTTCTTC. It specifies CASSLEYGDYNEQFF.

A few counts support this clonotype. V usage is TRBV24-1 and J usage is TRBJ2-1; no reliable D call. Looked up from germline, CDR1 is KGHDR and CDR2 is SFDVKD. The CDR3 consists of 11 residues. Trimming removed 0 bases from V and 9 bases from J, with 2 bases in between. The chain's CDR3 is CATSDLVEQFF. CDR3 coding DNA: TGTGCCACCAGTGATTTGGTTGAGCAGTTCTTC.

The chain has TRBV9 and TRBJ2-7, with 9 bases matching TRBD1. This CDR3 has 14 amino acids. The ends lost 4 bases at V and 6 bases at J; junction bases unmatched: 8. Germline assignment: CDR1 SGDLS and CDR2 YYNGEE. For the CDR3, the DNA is TGTGCCAGCAGCCCTTGGACAGGGGAAGGCGAGCAGTACTTC. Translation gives CASSPWTGEGEQYF. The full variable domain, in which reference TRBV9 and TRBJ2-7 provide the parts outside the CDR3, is DSGVTQTPKHLITATGQRVTLRCSPRSGDLSVYWYQQSLDQGLQFLIQYYNGEERAKGNILERFSAQQFPDLHSELNLSSLELGDSALYFCASSPWTGEGEQYFGPGTRLTVT.

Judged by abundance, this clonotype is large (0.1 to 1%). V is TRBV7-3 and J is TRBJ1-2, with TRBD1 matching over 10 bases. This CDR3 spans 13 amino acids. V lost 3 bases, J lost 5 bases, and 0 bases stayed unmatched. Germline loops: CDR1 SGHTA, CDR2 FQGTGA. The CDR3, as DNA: TGTGCCAGCAGCTTGGGACAGGGGTATGGCTACACCTTC. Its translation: CASSLGQGYGYTF.

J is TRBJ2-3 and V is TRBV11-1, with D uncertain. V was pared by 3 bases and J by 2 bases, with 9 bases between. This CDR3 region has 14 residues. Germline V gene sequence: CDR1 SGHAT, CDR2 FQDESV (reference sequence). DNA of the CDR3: TGTGCCAGCAGCTTCCCTATTGTCACAGATACGCAGTATTTT. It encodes CASSFPIVTDTQYF.

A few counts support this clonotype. CDR3 sequence: CASSSGQGASSEQYF. CDR3 bases: TGCGCCAGCAGCTCAGGACAGGGGGCGAGTTCCGAGCAGTACTTC. This chain links TRBV5-1 with TRBJ2-7, with TRBD1 identical over 11 bases. CDR1 and CDR2 (germline): SGHRS, YFSETQ. The ends lost 3 bases at V and 6 bases at J; junction bases unmatched: 8. The CDR3 is 15 residues long.

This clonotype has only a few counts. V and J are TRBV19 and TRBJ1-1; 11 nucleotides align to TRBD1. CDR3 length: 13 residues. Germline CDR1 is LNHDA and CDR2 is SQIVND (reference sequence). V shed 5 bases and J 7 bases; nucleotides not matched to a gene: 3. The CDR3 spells CASSPGTGGEAFF. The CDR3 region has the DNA TGTGCCAGTAGTCCGGGGACAGGGGGTGAAGCTTTCTTT.

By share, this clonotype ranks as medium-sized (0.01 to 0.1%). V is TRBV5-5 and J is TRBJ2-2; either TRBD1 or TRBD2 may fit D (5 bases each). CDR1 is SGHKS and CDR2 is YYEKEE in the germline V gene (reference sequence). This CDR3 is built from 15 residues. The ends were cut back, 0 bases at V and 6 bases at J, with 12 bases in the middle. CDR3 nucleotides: TGTGCCAGCAGCTTGGTTTCGACAGCGGCCGGGGAGCTGTTTTTT. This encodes CASSLVSTAAGELFF.

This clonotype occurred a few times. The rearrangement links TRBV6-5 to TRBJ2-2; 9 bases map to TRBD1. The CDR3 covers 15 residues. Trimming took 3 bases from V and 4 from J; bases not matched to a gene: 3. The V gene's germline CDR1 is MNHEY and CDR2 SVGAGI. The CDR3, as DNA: TGTGCCAGCAGTTATTCGGGACAGGGCACCGGGGAGCTGTTTTTT. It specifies CASSYSGQGTGELFF.

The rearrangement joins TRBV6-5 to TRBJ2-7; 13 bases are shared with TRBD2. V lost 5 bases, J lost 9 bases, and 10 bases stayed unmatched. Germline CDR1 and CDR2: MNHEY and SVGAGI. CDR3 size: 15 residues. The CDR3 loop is CASSAPGTSGTLQYF. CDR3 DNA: TGTGCCAGCAGTGCCCCCGGGACTAGCGGGACCCTGCAGTACTTC.

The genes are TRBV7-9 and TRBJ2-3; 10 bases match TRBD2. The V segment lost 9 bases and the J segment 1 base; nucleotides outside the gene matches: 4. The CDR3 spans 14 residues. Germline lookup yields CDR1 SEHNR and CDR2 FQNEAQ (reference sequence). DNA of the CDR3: TGTGCCAGTGGCGGGACTAGCGGCACAGATACGCAGTATTTT. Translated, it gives CASGGTSGTDTQYF.

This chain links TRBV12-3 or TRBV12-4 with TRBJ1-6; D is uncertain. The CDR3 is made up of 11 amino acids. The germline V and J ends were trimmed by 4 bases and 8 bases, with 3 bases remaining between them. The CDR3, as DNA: TGTGCCAGCAGTTCCGATTCACCCCTCCACTTT. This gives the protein CASSSDSPLHF.

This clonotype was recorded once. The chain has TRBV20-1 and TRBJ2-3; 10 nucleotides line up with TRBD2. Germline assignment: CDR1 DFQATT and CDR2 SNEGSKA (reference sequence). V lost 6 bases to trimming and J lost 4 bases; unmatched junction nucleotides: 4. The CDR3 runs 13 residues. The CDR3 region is CSASGRASDTQYF. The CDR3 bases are TGCAGTGCAAGCGGGAGGGCCTCAGATACGCAGTATTTT.

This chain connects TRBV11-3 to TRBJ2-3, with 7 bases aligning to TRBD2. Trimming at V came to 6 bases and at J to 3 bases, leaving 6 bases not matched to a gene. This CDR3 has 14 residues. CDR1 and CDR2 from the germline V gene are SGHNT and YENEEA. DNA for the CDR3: TGTGCCAGCAGAGGGAGGGCGCGGACAGATACGCAGTATTTT. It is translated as CASRGRARTDTQYF.

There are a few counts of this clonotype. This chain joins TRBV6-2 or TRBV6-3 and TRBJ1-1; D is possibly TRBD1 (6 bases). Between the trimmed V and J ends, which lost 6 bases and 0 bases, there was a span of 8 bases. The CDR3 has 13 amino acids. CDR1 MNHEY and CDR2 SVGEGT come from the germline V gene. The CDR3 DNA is TGTGCCAGCAGAGGGACAATGAACACTGAAGCTTTCTTT. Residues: CASRGTMNTEAFF.

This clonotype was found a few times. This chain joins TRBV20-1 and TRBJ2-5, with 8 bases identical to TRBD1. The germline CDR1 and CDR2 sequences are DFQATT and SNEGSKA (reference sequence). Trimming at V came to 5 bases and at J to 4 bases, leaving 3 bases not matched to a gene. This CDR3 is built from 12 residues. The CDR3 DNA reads TGCAGTGCTTCAACAGGGGGAGAGACCCAGTACTTC. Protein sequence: CSASTGGETQYF.

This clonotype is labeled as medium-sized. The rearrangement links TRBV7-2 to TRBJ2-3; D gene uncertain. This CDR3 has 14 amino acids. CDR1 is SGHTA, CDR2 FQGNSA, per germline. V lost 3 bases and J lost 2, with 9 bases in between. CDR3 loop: CASSLVADTDTQYF. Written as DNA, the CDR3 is TGTGCCAGCAGCTTGGTAGCTGACACAGATACGCAGTATTTT.

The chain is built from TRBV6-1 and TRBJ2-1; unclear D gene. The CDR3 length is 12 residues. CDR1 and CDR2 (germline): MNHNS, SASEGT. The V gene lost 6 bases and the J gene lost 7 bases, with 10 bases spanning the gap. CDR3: CASSQVQNEQFF. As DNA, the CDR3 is TGTGCCAGCAGCCAAGTCCAGAATGAGCAGTTCTTC.

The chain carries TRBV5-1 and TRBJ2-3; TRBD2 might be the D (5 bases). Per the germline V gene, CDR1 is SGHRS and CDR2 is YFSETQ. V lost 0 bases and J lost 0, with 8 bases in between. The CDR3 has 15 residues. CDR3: CASSLERRSTDTQYF. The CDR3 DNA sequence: TGCGCCAGCAGCTTGGAAAGGAGGAGCACAGATACGCAGTATTTT.

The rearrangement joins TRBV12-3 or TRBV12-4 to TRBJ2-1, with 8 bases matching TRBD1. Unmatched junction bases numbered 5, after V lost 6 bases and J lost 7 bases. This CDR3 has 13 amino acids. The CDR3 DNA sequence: TGTGCCAGCAGCAGACAGGGGCGTAATGAGCAGTTCTTC. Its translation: CASSRQGRNEQFF.

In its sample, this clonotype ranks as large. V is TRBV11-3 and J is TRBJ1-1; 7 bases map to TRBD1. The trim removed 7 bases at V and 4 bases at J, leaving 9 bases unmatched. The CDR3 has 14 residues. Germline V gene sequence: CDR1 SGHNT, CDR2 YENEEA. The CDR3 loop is CASILQGIGTEAFF. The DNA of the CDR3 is TGTGCCAGCATCCTACAGGGGATTGGCACTGAAGCTTTCTTT.

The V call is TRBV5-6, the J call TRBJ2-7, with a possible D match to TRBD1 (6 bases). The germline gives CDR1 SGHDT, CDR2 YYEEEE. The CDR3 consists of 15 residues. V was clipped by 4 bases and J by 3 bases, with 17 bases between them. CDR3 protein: CASSLGGQPYYEQYV. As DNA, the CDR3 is TGTGCCAGCAGCCTAGGTGGACAGCCATACTACGAGCAGTACGTC.

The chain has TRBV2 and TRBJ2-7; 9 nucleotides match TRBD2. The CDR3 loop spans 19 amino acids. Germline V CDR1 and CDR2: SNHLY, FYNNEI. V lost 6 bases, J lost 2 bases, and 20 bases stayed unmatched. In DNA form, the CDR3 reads TGTGCCAGCAGGGGAGGCACTAGCGGGCCAGCGCGAGTACCCTACGAGCAGTACGTC. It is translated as CASRGGTSGPARVPYEQYV.

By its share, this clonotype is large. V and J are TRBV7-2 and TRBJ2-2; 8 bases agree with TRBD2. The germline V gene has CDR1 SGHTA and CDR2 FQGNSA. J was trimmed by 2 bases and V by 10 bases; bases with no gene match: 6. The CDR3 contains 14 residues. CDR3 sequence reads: CATQRETNTGELFF. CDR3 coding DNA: TGTGCCACCCAGCGGGAGACCAACACCGGGGAGCTGTTTTTT.

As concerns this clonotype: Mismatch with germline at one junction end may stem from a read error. Here the CDR3 DNA reads TGTGCCAGCAGGATGACAGGGACCGTGGAGCTGTTTTTT. Amino acids: CASRMTGTVELFF. The chain couples TRBV27 to TRBJ2-2; 7 nucleotides line up with TRBD1. There are 13 residues in the CDR3. CDR1 and CDR2 from the germline V gene are MNHEY and SMNVEV (reference sequence).